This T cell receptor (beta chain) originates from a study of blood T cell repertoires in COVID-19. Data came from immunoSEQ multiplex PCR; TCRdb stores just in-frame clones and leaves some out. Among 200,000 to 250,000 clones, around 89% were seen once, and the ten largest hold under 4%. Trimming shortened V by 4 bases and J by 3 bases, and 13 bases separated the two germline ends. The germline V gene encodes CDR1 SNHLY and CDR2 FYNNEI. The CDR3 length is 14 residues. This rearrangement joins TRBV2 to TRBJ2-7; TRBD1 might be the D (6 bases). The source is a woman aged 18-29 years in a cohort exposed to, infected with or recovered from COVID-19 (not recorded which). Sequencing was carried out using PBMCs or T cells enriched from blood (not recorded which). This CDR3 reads CASSADRGGYEQYF. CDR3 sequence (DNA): TGTGCCAGCAGTGCGGACAGAGGCGGCTACGAGCAGTACTTC. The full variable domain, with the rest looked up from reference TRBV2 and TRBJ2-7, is EPEVTQTPSHQVTQMGQEVILRCVPISNHLYFYWYRQILGQKVEFLVSFYNNEISEKSEIFDDQFSVERPDGSNFTLKIRSTKLEDSAMYFCASSADRGGYEQYFGPGTRLTVT.